This section outlines one T cell receptor (beta chain) sequence together with its context. Its specificity is unknown. V trimming: 7 bases; J trimming: 7 bases; junction bases outside the gene matches: 8. In germline, CDR1 is GTSNPN, CDR2 SVGIG (reference sequence). This CDR3 has 14 residues. This sample is drawn from a study of cytomegalovirus exposure and HLA in healthy donors. PCR primers comprised 60 Vbeta and 13 Jbeta primers. Method: immunoSEQ multiplex PCR; TCRdb's copy keeps in-frame clones and lacks some. The table includes under 200,000 clones, approximately 83% detected once. Regarding the study as a whole: A later examination showed that TCR association rates differed by HLA locus, with DRB1 most and HLA-C fewest. The classifier reportedly diagnosed cytomegalovirus status with high specificity and sensitivity. Excluded: some indistinguishable V segments such as TRBV6-2 and TRBV6-3.

This chain joins TRBV30 and TRBJ1-6; the match to TRBD1 covers 9 bases. The sample consisted of PBMCs. This TCR was recovered from a man aged 18 to 30 in good health and CMV-seropositive. CDR3 region: CASGDRVGNSPLHF. Written as DNA, the CDR3 is TGTGCCTCAGGGGACAGGGTAGGGAATTCACCCCTCCACTTT. Complete variable domain (other parts from reference TRBV30 and TRBJ1-6): SQTIHQWPATLVQPVGSPLSLECTVEGTSNPNLYWYRQAAGRGLQLLFYSVGIGQISSEVPQNLSASRPQDRQFILSSKKLLLSDSGFYLCASGDRVGNSPLHFGNGTRLTVT.